The 18 T cell receptor beta chains in this list originate from one sample, sequenced in a study of T cell changes during pregnancy in multiple sclerosis. Using immunoSEQ multiplex PCR, the repertoire was profiled, and TCRdb retains in-frame clones only, with some absent. The sample yields some 100,000 clones, 94% seen once. Sequenced here: peripheral blood, sampled before pregnancy. These receptors came from a female donor with multiple sclerosis, enrolled in a pregnancy study.

V usage is TRBV9 and J usage is TRBJ2-7; 7 positions agree with TRBD1. J lost 1 base, V lost 4 bases, and 11 bases had no gene match. The germline gives CDR1 SGDLS, CDR2 YYNGEE. CDR3 size: 16 residues. Here the CDR3 reads CASSPNPGTASYEQYF. Written as DNA, the CDR3 is TGTGCCAGCAGCCCAAACCCCGGGACAGCATCCTACGAGCAGTACTTC. The complete variable domain, with remaining parts taken from reference TRBV9 and TRBJ2-7, reads DSGVTQTPKHLITATGQRVTLRCSPRSGDLSVYWYQQSLDQGLQFLIQYYNGEERAKGNILERFSAQQFPDLHSELNLSSLELGDSALYFCASSPNPGTASYEQYFGPGTRLTVT.

The chain uses TRBV27 and TRBJ1-4; D possibly corresponds to TRBD1 (5 bases). CDR1 is MNHEY, CDR2 SMNVEV, per germline (reference sequence). The CDR3 sequence is 18 residues long. Deletions cut 2 bases from V and 4 bases from J, with 20 bases between. The CDR3, as DNA: TGTGCCAGCAGTTTACAAGGCTTTAACAGGCTGTATAATGAAAAACTGTTTTTT. This codes for CASSLQGFNRLYNEKLFF.

This clone was seen only once. V gene TRBV28 combines with J gene TRBJ2-1; 8 nucleotides match TRBD2. With V trimmed by 6 bases and J by 0 bases, 4 bases remained unmatched. The CDR3 covers 15 residues. The germline gives CDR1 MDHEN, CDR2 SYDVKM. CDR3 bases: TGTGCCAGCAGACCGGGGGGGAGCTCCTACAATGAGCAGTTCTTC. This gives the protein CASRPGGSSYNEQFF.

The J gene is TRBJ1-1, the V gene TRBV28; TRBD1 is a possible D gene (6 bases). Trimming took off 6 bases at V and 4 bases at J, with 15 bases between the two ends. CDR1 is MDHEN, CDR2 SYDVKM, per germline. This CDR3 comprises 14 residues. The CDR3 region is CASRQQGYGTEAFF. The CDR3 DNA is TGTGCCAGCAGACAACAGGGTTATGGCACTGAAGCTTTCTTT.

The rearrangement links TRBV6-1 to TRBJ2-7; 7 bases match TRBD2. The CDR3 loop spans 15 amino acids. CDR1 is MNHNS, CDR2 SASEGT, per germline. V was pared by 3 bases and J by 10 bases, with 15 bases of the junction left unmatched. The chain's CDR3 is CASSDDGRTTTRQYF. As DNA, the CDR3 is TGTGCCAGCAGTGACGACGGGAGGACGACTACGAGACAGTACTTC.

This chain links TRBV7-8 with TRBJ2-7; D remains unclear. V was cut by 7 bases and J by 2 bases, with 18 bases left in between. The CDR3 consists of 15 residues. Per germline, CDR1 SGHVS and CDR2 FQNEAQ. CDR3 sequence: CASTYPQAGTYEQYF. The CDR3 nucleotides are TGTGCCAGCACCTATCCTCAGGCAGGTACCTACGAGCAGTACTTC. Using reference TRBV7-8 and TRBJ2-7 for the parts outside the CDR3, the full variable domain is GAGVSQSPRYKVAKRGQDVALRCDPISGHVSLFWYQQALGQGPEFLTYFQNEAQLDKSGLPSDRFFAERPEGSVSTLKIQRTQQEDSAVYLCASTYPQAGTYEQYFGPGTRLTVT.

The rearrangement links TRBV21-1 to TRBJ2-7; the table assigns TRBD2, which was not confirmed against the DNA. TRBV21-1 is a recognized pseudogene. The CDR3 totals 18 residues. This CDR3 is CASSNSGVGTTISYEQYF. CDR3 in DNA: TGTGCCAGCAGCAATTCAGGGGTCGGGACTACTATCTCCTACGAGCAGTACTTC.

The gene calls are TRBV28 and TRBJ2-3; D possibly corresponds to TRBD1 (6 bases). The CDR3 is 15 amino acids. Deletions cut 7 bases from V and 2 bases from J, with 16 bases between. Looked up from germline, CDR1 is MDHEN and CDR2 is SYDVKM. The CDR3 DNA sequence: TGTGCCAGCACCGAGGGGGTATTCCACACAGATACGCAGTATTTT. As protein: CASTEGVFHTDTQYF. The full variable domain, in which reference TRBV28 and TRBJ2-3 provide the parts outside the CDR3, is DVKVTQSSRYLVKRTGEKVFLECVQDMDHENMFWYRQDPGLGLRLIYFSYDVKMKEKGDIPEGYSVSREKKERFSLILESASTNQTSMYLCASTEGVFHTDTQYFGPGTRLTVL.

This clone appeared a single time. The rearrangement links TRBV7-2 to TRBJ2-5; 7 nucleotides match TRBD2. The V gene's germline CDR1 is SGHTA and CDR2 FQGNSA. The CDR3 is 16 residues long. With 2 bases clipped from V and 4 bases from J, the junction kept 10 bases outside the gene matches. Here the CDR3 reads CASSLWPSGHGETQYF. CDR3 nucleotides: TGTGCCAGCAGCTTATGGCCTAGCGGCCATGGAGAGACCCAGTACTTC. The complete variable domain, with remaining parts taken from reference TRBV7-2 and TRBJ2-5, reads GAGVSQSPSNKVTEKGKDVELRCDPISGHTALYWYRQSLGQGLEFLIYFQGNSAPDKSGLPSDRFSAERTGGSVSTLTIQRTQQEDSAVYLCASSLWPSGHGETQYFGPGTRLLVL.

This chain links TRBV19 with TRBJ2-1; possible D gene TRBD1, 6 bases. The CDR3 extends over 18 amino acids. Germline V gene data show CDR1 as LNHDA and CDR2 as SQIVND (reference sequence). Trimming cost V 7 bases and J 3 bases, with 25 bases left between them. The CDR3 DNA reads as TGTGCCAGTAACACCGTCCGACCGGGACAAATTTTCTACAATGAGCAGTTCTTC. This sequence encodes CASNTVRPGQIFYNEQFF.

V is TRBV5-4 and J is TRBJ1-2, with 9 bases fitting TRBD1. V dropped 2 bases and J dropped 6; count of bases not matched to a gene: 5. Germline lookup yields CDR1 SGHNT and CDR2 YYREEE (reference sequence). The CDR3 contains 14 residues. CDR3 coding DNA: TGTGCCAGCAGCTTAACAGGGGGCGCAGATGGCTACACCTTC. The encoded protein is CASSLTGGADGYTF.

This chain uses TRBV13 with TRBJ2-5, with 12 bases matching TRBD2. The CDR3 runs 18 residues. Germline assignment: CDR1 PRHDT and CDR2 FYEKMQ (reference sequence). Trimming cost V 5 bases and J 1 base; bases outside gene matches: 11. This chain's CDR3 is CASSASLAGGNSQETQYF. In DNA, the CDR3 is TGTGCCAGCAGCGCCTCACTAGCGGGGGGAAACTCCCAAGAGACCCAGTACTTC.

The chain combines TRBV18 with TRBJ2-7; D might be TRBD1 (5 bases). The V gene's germline CDR1 is KGHSH and CDR2 LQKENI. Trimming took off 1 base at V and 3 bases at J, with 10 bases between the two ends. This CDR3 has 14 residues. The DNA of the CDR3 is TGTGCCAGCTCACCACAGGGGCAGAACTACGAGCAGTACTTC. Translation: CASSPQGQNYEQYF.

V usage is TRBV7-8 and J usage is TRBJ1-3, with D tentatively TRBD1 (5 bases). CDR1 is SGHVS and CDR2 is FQNEAQ in the germline V gene. The V end lost 1 base, the J end lost 2 bases, and 9 bases lay between the germline ends. CDR3 length equals 15 residues. The CDR3 nucleotides read TGTGCCAGCAGCTTAGTCGGCAGGGCTGGAAACACCATATATTTT. It codes for CASSLVGRAGNTIYF.

The J gene is TRBJ2-3, the V gene TRBV25-1; the D gene is possibly TRBD2 (5 bases). The CDR3 spans 14 residues. V lost 6 bases, J lost 4 bases, and 14 bases lay in between. Germline CDR1 MGHDK, CDR2 SYGVNS. CDR3 amino acids: CASSLSGFSDTQYF. Here the CDR3 DNA reads TGTGCCAGCAGCCTTTCGGGGTTTTCAGATACGCAGTATTTT.

The chain employs TRBV9 and TRBJ2-6; D might be TRBD1 (6 bases). V was clipped by 3 bases and J by 1 base, with 8 bases between them. The CDR3 contains 15 residues. Germline V gives CDR1 SGDLS, CDR2 YYNGEE. DNA for the CDR3: TGTGCCAGCAGCGCACAGGGTTCTGGGGCCAACGTCCTGACTTTC. Translated: CASSAQGSGANVLTF. The full variable domain, completed using reference TRBV9 and TRBJ2-6, is DSGVTQTPKHLITATGQRVTLRCSPRSGDLSVYWYQQSLDQGLQFLIQYYNGEERAKGNILERFSAQQFPDLHSELNLSSLELGDSALYFCASSAQGSGANVLTFGAGSRLTVL.

The chain has TRBV10-2 and TRBJ2-1, with 9 bases lining up with TRBD1. Trimming removed 4 bases from V and 15 bases from J; junction bases left unmatched: 4. The CDR3 extends over 11 amino acids. Per germline, CDR1 WSHSY and CDR2 SAAADI. CDR3 bases: TGCGCCAGCAGTGCGGACAGGGGCACGTTCTTC. This sequence encodes CASSADRGTFF.

The chain has TRBV15 and TRBJ1-3; D is possibly TRBD1 (6 bases). V lost 3 bases to trimming and J lost 4 bases, with 7 bases between them. CDR1 is LNHNV, CDR2 YYDKDF, per germline (reference sequence). The CDR3 extends over 13 amino acids. In DNA form, the CDR3 reads TGTGCCACCAGCAGGAGGGGGGGAAACACCATATATTTT. Its translation is CATSRRGGNTIYF.